Listed below are T cell receptor beta chains from one sample, sequenced in a study of blood T cell repertoires in COVID-19. The table came from immunoSEQ multiplex PCR; TCRdb's copy has only in-frame clones and leaves some out. This table has 150,000 to 200,000 clones, approximately 86% appearing once. Specimen: peripheral blood. The source is a woman of 80 years or more with acute or convalescent COVID-19. CDR3s include the opening cysteine and the closing phenylalanine or tryptophan. Each record gives: clone size, D gene, J gene, CDR3 length, V gene, CDR3 protein, CDR3 DNA. A D gene is named only where the DNA matches it firmly. For some rows the clone size is stated as once, few or many, or as a class when expanded; others skip it.

size: -; D: -; J: TRBJ1-1; length: 14; V: TRBV7-2; CDR3: CASSLALPGAEAFF; DNA: TGTGCCAGCAGCTTAGCGTTGCCGGGGGCTGAAGCTTTCTTT
size: few; D: TRBD2; J: TRBJ2-3; length: 17; V: TRBV18; CDR3: CASSPGLAGKTGSTQYF; DNA: TGTGCCAGCTCACCTGGACTAGCGGGGAAAACGGGAAGTACGCAGTATTTT
size: -; D: -; J: TRBJ2-7; length: 17; V: TRBV15; CDR3: CATSFRGSGYNLGEQYF; DNA: TGTGCCACCAGCTTTCGGGGTAGTGGCTACAACTTGGGCGAGCAGTACTTC
size: once; D: TRBD2; J: TRBJ2-7; length: 17; V: TRBV7-9; CDR3: CASSSRGSGGASYEQYF; DNA: TGTGCCAGCAGCTCCAGGGGGAGCGGGGGGGCTTCCTACGAGCAGTACTTC
size: few; D: TRBD1; J: TRBJ2-7; length: 15; V: TRBV4-1; CDR3: CASSHPYRGSREQYF; DNA: TGCGCCAGCAGCCATCCCTACAGGGGTTCACGCGAGCAGTACTTC
size: -; D: TRBD1; J: TRBJ1-1; length: 16; V: TRBV5-1; CDR3: CASSFEGRGRGTEAFF; DNA: TGCGCCAGCAGCTTTGAGGGCAGGGGGCGCGGAACTGAAGCTTTCTTT
size: -; D: TRBD1; J: TRBJ1-2; length: 15; V: TRBV18; CDR3: CASSPPTGGDYGYTF; DNA: TGTGCCAGCTCACCCCCGACAGGGGGCGACTATGGCTACACCTTC
size: -; D: -; J: TRBJ1-1; length: 15; V: TRBV9; CDR3: CASSPGWGVNTEAFF; DNA: TGTGCCAGCAGCCCTGGGTGGGGGGTGAACACTGAAGCTTTCTTT
size: -; D: TRBD1; J: TRBJ1-5; length: 17; V: TRBV19; CDR3: CASSPRDRLTSNQPQHF; DNA: TGTGCCAGTAGTCCCCGGGACAGACTCACAAGCAATCAGCCCCAGCATTTT
size: -; D: -; J: TRBJ1-1; length: 14; V: TRBV18; CDR3: CASSPSTGLTEAFF; DNA: TGTGCCAGCTCACCATCAACAGGGTTGACTGAAGCTTTCTTT
size: -; D: TRBD2; J: TRBJ2-2; length: 13; V: TRBV6-5; CDR3: CASTLAGTGELFF; DNA: TGTGCCAGCACCCTAGCGGGCACCGGGGAGCTGTTTTTT
size: -; D: -; J: TRBJ2-5; length: 14; V: TRBV10-3; CDR3: CAISPGSGGETQYF; DNA: TGTGCCATCAGTCCCGGGTCTGGTGGGGAGACCCAGTACTTC
size: once; D: -; J: TRBJ2-1; length: 16; V: TRBV5-1; CDR3: CATSPPRGLANNEQFF; DNA: TGCGCCACCTCCCCCCCCCGAGGACTGGCCAACAATGAGCAGTTCTTC
size: few; D: TRBD1; J: TRBJ1-3; length: 15; V: TRBV7-9; CDR3: CASSRTGSSGNTIYF; DNA: TGTGCCAGCAGCCGGACAGGTTCCTCTGGAAACACCATATATTTT
size: -; D: -; J: TRBJ1-3; length: 16; V: TRBV25-1; CDR3: CASSEYGGARGNTIYF; DNA: TGTGCCAGCAGTGAATATGGAGGGGCCAGAGGAAACACCATATATTTT
size: -; D: -; J: TRBJ2-1; length: 10; V: TRBV29-1; CDR3: CSARLVEQFF; DNA: TGCAGCGCTAGACTAGTTGAGCAGTTCTTC
size: -; D: TRBD1; J: TRBJ1-2; length: 11; V: TRBV12-3/TRBV12-4; CDR3: CASSPGTGITF; DNA: TGTGCCAGCAGTCCTGGGACAGGTATCACCTTC
size: -; D: -; J: TRBJ2-2; length: 15; V: TRBV6-5; CDR3: CASTLSGSNTGELFF; DNA: TGTGCCAGCACCCTTTCCGGGTCGAACACCGGGGAGCTGTTTTTT
size: -; D: TRBD1; J: TRBJ1-6; length: 16; V: TRBV7-2; CDR3: CASSPGTGDRVSPLHF; DNA: TGTGCCAGCAGCCCCGGGACAGGGGATAGAGTTTCACCCCTCCACTTT
size: -; D: TRBD2; J: TRBJ2-3; length: 15; V: TRBV2; CDR3: CASSEGSGNTDTQYF; DNA: TGTGCCAGCAGTGAAGGTAGCGGGAACACAGATACGCAGTATTTT
size: -; D: -; J: TRBJ1-6; length: 12; V: TRBV12-3/TRBV12-4; CDR3: CASSQGSSPLHF; DNA: TGTGCCAGCAGTCAGGGGAGCTCACCCCTCCACTTT
size: -; D: -; J: TRBJ2-1; length: 15; V: TRBV7-6; CDR3: CASSFLFSSYNEQFF; DNA: TGTGCCAGCAGCTTCCTGTTCTCCTCCTACAATGAGCAGTTCTTC
size: few; D: -; J: TRBJ2-7; length: 12; V: TRBV5-3; CDR3: CARSLEGDEQYF; DNA: TGTGCCAGAAGCTTGGAAGGGGATGAGCAGTACTTC
size: -; D: TRBD2; J: TRBJ2-7; length: 16; V: TRBV27; CDR3: CASSFSTSGAPYEQYF; DNA: TGTGCCAGCAGTTTTTCGACTAGCGGGGCCCCTTACGAGCAGTACTTC
size: -; D: TRBD1; J: TRBJ1-1; length: 14; V: TRBV5-1; CDR3: CASSVGQGFTEAFF; DNA: TGCGCCAGCAGCGTCGGACAGGGGTTTACTGAAGCTTTCTTT
size: -; D: -; J: TRBJ1-1; length: 15; V: TRBV5-1; CDR3: CASSKDRTLNTEAFF; DNA: TGCGCCAGCAGCAAGGACAGAACTCTTAACACTGAAGCTTTCTTT
size: -; D: -; J: TRBJ1-5; length: 13; V: TRBV2; CDR3: CASSGGSPQPQHF; DNA: TGTGCCAGCAGCGGGGGTAGCCCTCAGCCCCAGCATTTT
size: -; D: TRBD2; J: TRBJ2-1; length: 15; V: TRBV10-2; CDR3: CASSDTSGPHNEQFF; DNA: TGCGCCAGCAGTGATACTAGCGGGCCTCACAATGAGCAGTTCTTC
size: -; D: TRBD1; J: TRBJ2-1; length: 15; V: TRBV9; CDR3: CASSVDRGGYNEQFF; DNA: TGTGCCAGCAGCGTAGACAGGGGTGGCTACAATGAGCAGTTCTTC
size: -; D: -; J: TRBJ2-3; length: 13; V: TRBV10-3; CDR3: CAFLGEGTDTQYF; DNA: TGTGCCTTCCTCGGGGAGGGCACAGATACGCAGTATTTT
size: once; D: TRBD2; J: TRBJ2-1; length: 13; V: TRBV18; CDR3: CASSRATSAEQFF; DNA: TGTGCCAGCTCACGGGCTACTAGCGCTGAGCAGTTCTTC
size: -; D: TRBD2; J: TRBJ2-1; length: 15; V: TRBV5-4; CDR3: CASSPGASGNNEQFF; DNA: TGTGCCAGCAGCCCTGGCGCTAGCGGGAACAATGAGCAGTTCTTC